This T cell receptor (beta chain) appears in the sequencing data of a study of blood T cell repertoires in COVID-19. Germline loops: CDR1 SGHDT, CDR2 YYEEEE. Trimming left V 0 bases short and J 4 bases short, with 4 bases between. The CDR3 length is 12 residues. Some clones are missing from TCRdb's copy, which holds only in-frame ones; the method was immunoSEQ multiplex PCR. Of a few hundred thousand clones listed, roughly nine tenths are singletons. This clone was seen more than once but under ten times. Recovered participants had two consecutive negative NP/OP PCR tests, healthcare professional clearance, or symptom resolution.

The source is a young woman who had recovered from COVID-19. V usage is TRBV5-6 and J usage is TRBJ1-2; no clear D gene. Sequenced: PBMCs or T cells enriched from blood (not recorded which). For the CDR3, the DNA is TGTGCCAGCAGCTTGGTCAGCTATGGCTACACCTTC. It encodes CASSLVSYGYTF.